This T cell receptor beta chain stems from a study of blood T cell repertoires in COVID-19. About the research overall: Samples of COVID-19 (acute and convalescent) were obtained from the United States, Italy and Spain. PBMCs, B-cell-depleted T cells, or T cells provided the cDNA or gDNA that made up the material.

Study processing details: Amplification from reference gene primers served as the basis for estimated nucleated cell counts. Data came from immunoSEQ multiplex PCR; TCRdb stores just in-frame clones and leaves some out. The V and J calls and clone size come from that table; D and trimming were worked out from the DNA. The sample lists some 150,000 clones, over 75% occurring once. V dropped 5 bases and J dropped 7 bases, with 6 bases sitting between them. Germline lookup yields CDR1 LNHDA and CDR2 SQIVND (reference sequence). This CDR3 spans 12 amino acids. The chain combines TRBV19 with TRBJ1-6; the D is unclear. Sequencing was carried out using peripheral blood. This clonotype was sampled from a human donor in a cohort sampled during active COVID-19. The CDR3 DNA reads as TGTGCCAGTAGTCCGGGGAATTCACCCCTCCACTTT. As protein: CASSPGNSPLHF.